The clone carrying this TCR beta chain was observed a single time. Its antigen is still unknown. Germline CDR1 and CDR2: SNHLY and FYNNEI. The CDR3 has 15 residues. Trimming cost V 7 bases and J 0 bases, with 12 bases left between them. The source of the sample is a study of graft-versus-host responses after intestinal transplantation. Study information: Multivisceral, liver-intestinal, or isolated intestinal transplants were performed in recipients. Induction using anti-thymocyte globulin, followed by tacrolimus and steroids for approximately 3 years, was given to all recipients. General observations from the study: Levels of circulating GvH clones at their peak were associated with early post-transplant HvG declines. High graft-versus-host to host-versus-graft clonal ratios were seen in allografts of patients with graft-donor T cell macrochimerism.

Assay: immunoSEQ multiplex PCR; the TCRdb copy retains only in-frame clones and omits some. The sample shows under 20,000 clones, approximately 86% of them seen only once. This clonotype was sampled from a human patient who received an intestinal transplant, so some T cells may come from the graft donor. The material sequenced was PBMCs, taken about 240 days after intestinal transplant. The rearrangement links TRBV2 to TRBJ2-2; D ambiguous. Here the CDR3 reads CASTLAGTNTGELFF. The CDR3 region has the DNA TGTGCCAGCACCTTGGCAGGAACGAACACCGGGGAGCTGTTTTTT. Full variable domain (remainder filled in from reference TRBV2 and TRBJ2-2): EPEVTQTPSHQVTQMGQEVILRCVPISNHLYFYWYRQILGQKVEFLVSFYNNEISEKSEIFDDQFSVERPDGSNFTLKIRSTKLEDSAMYFCASTLAGTNTGELFFGEGSRLTVL.